The 25 T cell receptor beta chains given below trace back to one sample, sequenced in a study of cytomegalovirus exposure and HLA in healthy donors. The PCR employed 60 Vbeta primers together with 13 Jbeta primers. Generated by immunoSEQ multiplex PCR, the TCRdb table keeps only in-frame clones and is missing some. Among some 120,000 clones, around 62% were seen once, and the ten largest hold over 8.5%. Sequenced input: PBMCs. These receptors were collected from a woman in her thirties or forties in good health and CMV-seropositive.

The chain employs TRBV9 and TRBJ2-3, with 14 bases matching TRBD2. V shed 0 bases and J 7 bases; nucleotides not matched to a gene: 13. CDR3 length: 19 residues. In germline, CDR1 is SGDLS, CDR2 YYNGEE. CDR3 amino acids: CASSVEGTSGRRYENTQYF. CDR3 bases: TGTGCCAGCAGCGTAGAAGGGACTAGCGGGAGAAGGTATGAAAATACGCAGTATTTT.

The V gene is TRBV6-5, the J gene TRBJ2-7; D is ambiguous. Germline assignment: CDR1 MNHEY and CDR2 SVGAGI. The CDR3 contains 14 residues. The ends were cut back, 6 bases at V and 2 bases at J, with 14 bases in the middle. The DNA for the CDR3 is TGTGCCAGCAGCATAACGTCAGGAACCTACGAGCAGTACTTC. The encoded protein is CASSITSGTYEQYF.

As concerns this clone: One end of the junction fails to match germline, which may point to a read error. V and J are TRBV7-9 and TRBJ2-1; unclear D gene. Germline assignment: CDR1 SEHNR and CDR2 FQNEAQ (reference sequence). This CDR3 comprises 12 residues. The CDR3 coding sequence is TGTTCCAGCAGCTCGGCGAGAGGTGAGCAGTTCTTC. This translates into CSSSSARGEQFF. The entire variable domain, with the rest obtained from reference TRBV7-9 and TRBJ2-1, is as follows: DTGVSQNPRHKITKRGQNVTFRCDPISEHNRLYWYRQTLGQGPEFLTYFQNEAQLEKSRLLSDRFSAERPKGSFSTLEIQRTEQGDSAMYLCSSSSARGEQFFGPGTRLTVL.

The chain uses TRBV13 and TRBJ1-1; 7 nucleotides align to TRBD1. Per germline, CDR1 PRHDT and CDR2 FYEKMQ (reference sequence). The CDR3 has 14 residues. The trim removed 1 base at V and 3 bases at J, leaving 2 bases unmatched. The CDR3 DNA sequence: TGTGCCAGCAGCTTAGCAGGGGGACACACTGAAGCTTTCTTT. Translating gives CASSLAGGHTEAFF.

The rearrangement uses TRBV6-5 and TRBJ2-7; 8 nucleotides agree with TRBD2. The CDR3 extends over 15 amino acids. From germline, CDR1 is MNHEY and CDR2 SVGAGI. V shed 7 bases, J shed 0 bases, and the junction held 8 bases outside the gene matches. CDR3 amino acids: CASIGLAGSSYEQYF. The CDR3 DNA follows: TGTGCCAGCATAGGCCTAGCGGGCAGCTCCTACGAGCAGTACTTC.

The chain has TRBV7-2 and TRBJ2-3, with D possibly matching TRBD2 (5 bases). Germline V gene data show CDR1 as SGHTA and CDR2 as FQGNSA. The CDR3 covers 14 residues. Trimming removed 4 bases at V and 9 bases at J, with 17 bases between. The CDR3 coding sequence is TGTGCCAGCAGCTCCTTCCAACCCTCGGGGACGCAGTATTTT. Amino acids: CASSSFQPSGTQYF.

V and J are TRBV5-5 and TRBJ2-7; D perhaps matches TRBD2 (5 bases). CDR3 size: 12 residues. From germline, CDR1 is SGHKS and CDR2 YYEKEE (reference sequence). Trimming left V 4 bases short and J 5 bases short, with 10 bases between. The CDR3 spells CASSIGLNEQYF. In DNA, the CDR3 is TGTGCCAGCAGCATAGGACTTAACGAGCAGTACTTC.

This clone was seen only a few times. V usage is TRBV30 and J usage is TRBJ2-7; TRBD1 agrees at 7 bases. Germline V gene data show CDR1 as GTSNPN and CDR2 as SVGIG (reference sequence). The CDR3 is made up of 13 amino acids. J was trimmed by 5 bases and V by 1 base; bases with no gene match: 5. The CDR3 DNA reads as TGTGCCTGGAGTGCAGGGACAGAGAACGAGCAGTACTTC. Protein product: CAWSAGTENEQYF.

This clone was seen a few times. The V call is TRBV19, the J call TRBJ2-5; 7 positions agree with TRBD1. The germline V gene encodes CDR1 LNHDA and CDR2 SQIVND (reference sequence). Trimming removed 3 bases from V and 8 bases from J; junction bases left unmatched: 9. The CDR3 has 14 amino acids. CDR3 coding DNA: TGTGCCAGTAGTATTTCGGACAGGAGATCAACCCAGTACTTC. This sequence encodes CASSISDRRSTQYF.

J is TRBJ2-1 and V is TRBV6-4, with 9 bases fitting TRBD2. The CDR3 runs to 14 residues. The V gene end was trimmed by 7 bases and the J gene end by 8 bases; junction bases not matched to a gene: 9. In germline, CDR1 is MRHNA, CDR2 SNTAGT. CDR3 sequence reads: CASMRAGGPHEQFF. Here the CDR3 DNA reads TGTGCCAGCATGAGGGCGGGAGGGCCCCATGAGCAGTTCTTC.

The chain is built from TRBV18 and TRBJ2-7; D unresolved. CDR3 size: 14 residues. Trimming pared 1 base from V and 2 bases from J, leaving 9 bases between. Germline-derived CDR1 and CDR2 are KGHSH and LQKENI. The CDR3 DNA reads as TGTGCCAGCTCACCACAAACGGGTACCTACGAGCAGTACTTC. The encoded protein is CASSPQTGTYEQYF.

In this sample, this clone turned up once. The chain carries TRBV7-3 and TRBJ2-3; a possible D gene is TRBD1 (7 bases). Germline CDR1 SGHTA, CDR2 FQGTGA. This CDR3 comprises 16 residues. Trimming removed 3 bases from V and 2 bases from J, with 15 bases in between. The CDR3 reads CASSFRAGGSTDTQYF. CDR3 in DNA: TGTGCCAGCAGCTTCAGGGCAGGGGGGTCCACAGATACGCAGTATTTT.

The V gene is TRBV11-1, the J gene TRBJ2-1, with 8 bases lining up with TRBD2. The CDR3 consists of 15 residues. Germline CDR1 and CDR2: SGHAT and FQDESV (reference sequence). V dropped 4 bases and J dropped 5; count of bases not matched to a gene: 7. The CDR3 here is CASSWTAGVDNEQFF. In DNA form, the CDR3 reads TGTGCCAGCAGCTGGACAGCGGGAGTCGACAATGAGCAGTTCTTC.

This chain uses TRBV7-8 with TRBJ1-1, with D perhaps TRBD1 (5 bases). The CDR3 length is 13 residues. V gave up 5 bases and J gave up 0 bases, with 7 bases separating them. Germline lookup yields CDR1 SGHVS and CDR2 FQNEAQ. The CDR3 protein is CASSGAMNTEAFF. Written as DNA, the CDR3 is TGTGCCAGCAGCGGGGCTATGAACACTGAAGCTTTCTTT.

This chain links TRBV28 with TRBJ2-2; D is possibly TRBD2 (6 bases). Germline V gene sequence: CDR1 MDHEN, CDR2 SYDVKM. With 6 bases removed from V and 5 bases from J, the gap between germline ends came to 10 bases. The CDR3 spans 13 residues. CDR3 in amino acids: CASRGGQTGELFF. CDR3 nucleotide sequence: TGTGCCAGCAGGGGGGGTCAAACCGGGGAGCTGTTTTTT.

The chain combines TRBV5-6 with TRBJ2-7; D perhaps matches TRBD2 (6 bases). The CDR3 sequence is 11 residues long. Trimming left V 7 bases short and J 6 bases short, with 11 bases between. Germline V lookup: CDR1 SGHDT, CDR2 YYEEEE. In nucleotides, the CDR3 is TGTGCCAGCTCAAGGCGGGGCGAGCAGTACTTC. Translated: CASSRRGEQYF.

The chain combines TRBV2 with TRBJ2-7; D remains ambiguous. CDR1 SNHLY and CDR2 FYNNEI come from the germline V gene. This CDR3 region has 12 residues. Trimming pared 2 bases from V and 2 bases from J, leaving 4 bases between. This CDR3 reads CASSESTYEQYF. CDR3 DNA sequence: TGTGCCAGCAGTGAATCCACCTACGAGCAGTACTTC.

The chain joins TRBV5-4 to TRBJ1-1; 8 bases fit TRBD1. Trimming at V came to 2 bases and at J to 6 bases, leaving 9 bases not matched to a gene. Germline CDR1 is SGHNT and CDR2 is YYREEE (reference sequence). There are 15 residues in the CDR3. In DNA form, the CDR3 reads TGTGCCAGCAGCTTTTTGGGACAGGAAACATCTGAAGCTTTCTTT. It encodes CASSFLGQETSEAFF.

This clone has only a few counts. The chain carries TRBV27 and TRBJ1-5; 7 bases are a match to TRBD1. The J segment lost 6 bases and the V segment lost 3 bases, leaving 17 bases of the junction unmatched. Germline V gives CDR1 MNHEY, CDR2 SMNVEV (reference sequence). The CDR3 is 18 residues long. CDR3 protein: CASSFEDRASQNRQPQHF. The DNA of the CDR3 is TGTGCCAGCAGTTTTGAAGACAGGGCGTCTCAGAACCGTCAGCCCCAGCATTTT.

This clone occurred a few times. In DNA, the CDR3 is TGTGCCAGTAGTGGCGGGTGGTACACAGATACGCAGTATTTT. Translated: CASSGGWYTDTQYF. This sequence joins TRBV19 and TRBJ2-3; D may be TRBD2 (5 bases). This CDR3 has 14 residues. The V and J ends lost 5 bases and 2 bases respectively, with 11 bases between them. Germline V CDR1 and CDR2: LNHDA, SQIVND (reference sequence).

This chain joins TRBV9 and TRBJ2-1, with 9 bases matching TRBD2. After removal of 0 bases from V and 0 bases from J, the junction contained 7 bases not matched to a gene. Germline assignment: CDR1 SGDLS and CDR2 YYNGEE. CDR3 length equals 18 residues. The CDR3 DNA follows: TGTGCCAGCAGCGTAGTAGCGGGAGTTTGGAGCTCCTACAATGAGCAGTTCTTC. It specifies CASSVVAGVWSSYNEQFF.

The chain couples TRBV5-5 to TRBJ2-2; tentatively, D is TRBD2 (6 bases). Germline-derived CDR1 and CDR2 are SGHKS and YYEKEE (reference sequence). This CDR3 is built from 16 residues. V was shortened by 1 base and J by 4 bases, with 14 bases between the two germline ends. CDR3 in amino acids: CASSLSPGAGTGELFF. DNA of the CDR3: TGTGCCAGCAGCTTGAGCCCGGGAGCGGGCACCGGGGAGCTGTTTTTT.

The chain joins TRBV5-4 to TRBJ1-4; 8 bases agree with TRBD1. The CDR3 runs to 15 residues. CDR1 SGHNT and CDR2 YYREEE come from the germline V gene (reference sequence). Germline trimming cut 0 bases from V and 8 bases from J; bases unmatched to any gene: 6. The DNA for the CDR3 is TGTGCCAGCAGCTTGGTAGGACAGGGACAAGAAAAACTGTTTTTT. As protein: CASSLVGQGQEKLFF.

The rearrangement joins TRBV27 to TRBJ2-7, with TRBD1 identical over 7 bases. The V gene's germline CDR1 is MNHEY and CDR2 SMNVEV (reference sequence). CDR3 length: 15 residues. Losses at the gene ends were 5 bases for V and 2 bases for J; bases not matched to a gene: 9. This chain's CDR3 is CASSLRDRAAYEQYF. DNA of the CDR3: TGTGCCAGCAGTCTCCGAGACAGGGCGGCCTACGAGCAGTACTTC.

The rearrangement joins TRBV6-6 to TRBJ1-5; 10 bases line up with TRBD1. With V trimmed by 7 bases and J by 7 bases, 4 bases remained unmatched. The germline gives CDR1 MNHNY, CDR2 SVGAGI (reference sequence). The CDR3 has 13 amino acids. The CDR3 DNA reads TGTGCCAGCACCCGACAGGGGGCACAGCCCCAGCATTTT. It translates to CASTRQGAQPQHF.